The clone carrying this T cell receptor (beta chain) was observed a single time. The data are from a study of T cells in tumors after PD-1 blockade. Study information: Patients had no prior checkpoint blockade, systemic immunosuppressants, or anti-cancer therapy within 4 weeks. On average, peripheral blood gave 100,000 to 140,000 TCR templates and under 45,000 unique clonotypes. Either cemiplimab 350 mg every 2 weeks or pembrolizumab 200 mg every 3 weeks was given. A subset received ongoing vismodegib 150 mg daily alongside anti-PD-1 therapy.

Clones were read by immunoSEQ multiplex PCR, and TCRdb kept only the in-frame ones, dropping some. The repertoire holds 45,000 to 60,000 clones, with over 70% as singletons. The sequences come from PBMCs, collected before anti-PD-1 treatment. This receptor was taken from a human donor with basal cell carcinoma.

The chain's CDR3 is CASSIAGGRNTGELFF. CDR3 DNA: TGTGCCAGTAGTATAGCGGGGGGGCGGAACACCGGGGAGCTGTTTTTT. The rearrangement links TRBV19 to TRBJ2-2; TRBD2 agrees at 8 bases. Germline-derived CDR1 and CDR2 are LNHDA and SQIVND (reference sequence). Trimming removed 1 base from V and 1 base from J; junction bases left unmatched: 2. This CDR3 has 16 residues.